These 31 T cell receptor beta chains were all obtained from the same sample, sequenced in a study of shared clonotypes between healthy human individuals. Here immunoSEQ multiplex PCR was the method, and the copy in TCRdb shows in-frame clones only, minus some. The sample contains about 2.3 million clones, roughly 92% of which appear only once. What was sequenced was naive CD4+ T cells from PBMCs. The subset here: CD45RA+ positively selected. These receptors were collected from a man younger than 35 in good health. Some clones in this sample may be carry-over from other donors' samples.

The chain is built from TRBV27 and TRBJ2-1; maybe TRBD1 (6 bases). This CDR3 comprises 15 residues. V was shortened by 5 bases and J by 9 bases, with 20 bases between the two germline ends. Germline V gives CDR1 MNHEY, CDR2 SMNVEV (reference sequence). Here the CDR3 reads CASSDRRQVGPEQFF. The CDR3 DNA is TGTGCCAGCAGTGACAGGCGACAGGTAGGTCCTGAGCAGTTCTTC.

The chain carries TRBV30 and TRBJ1-2; D is undetermined. CDR1 GTSNPN and CDR2 SVGIG come from the germline V gene (reference sequence). V was cut by 2 bases and J by 6 bases, with 13 bases left in between. The CDR3 loop spans 13 amino acids. The chain's CDR3 is CAWSPYRQNGYTF. The CDR3, as DNA: TGTGCCTGGAGTCCTTACCGACAAAATGGCTACACCTTC.

The chain carries TRBV28 and TRBJ2-1, with D perhaps TRBD1 (6 bases). CDR3 size: 15 residues. CDR1 and CDR2 (germline): MDHEN, SYDVKM. The V end was cut by 3 bases, the J end by 4 bases, with 13 bases between. This chain's CDR3 is CASSFQGPVYNEQFF. CDR3 nucleotide sequence: TGTGCCAGCAGTTTTCAGGGGCCTGTATACAATGAGCAGTTCTTC.

The chain employs TRBV7-2 and TRBJ2-1; D uncertain. The CDR3 is 12 residues long. V lost 4 bases, J lost 6 bases, and 7 bases lay in between. Germline assignment: CDR1 SGHTA and CDR2 FQGNSA. The CDR3 DNA is TGTGCCAGCAGCTCCCGACCCAATGAGCAGTTCTTC. Amino acid sequence: CASSSRPNEQFF.

This rearrangement joins TRBV7-2 to TRBJ2-2, with D uncertain. V shed 0 bases and J shed 2 bases, with 4 bases lying between them. Germline V gene lookup returns CDR1 SGHTA and CDR2 FQGNSA. This CDR3 spans 14 amino acids. In DNA form, the CDR3 reads TGTGCCAGCAGCTTAGCCCAAAACACCGGGGAGCTGTTTTTT. Amino acids: CASSLAQNTGELFF.

The chain carries TRBV6-6 and TRBJ2-3; either TRBD1 or TRBD2 may fit D (5 bases each). Germline loops: CDR1 MNHNY, CDR2 SVGAGI (reference sequence). The CDR3 has 12 amino acids. The CDR3 DNA is TGTACCTCCGGGACCAACACAGATACGCAGTATTTT. Amino acid sequence: CTSGTNTDTQYF.

This clone showed up just once. V is TRBV7-2 and J is TRBJ2-2; 8 positions agree with TRBD2. Germline-derived CDR1 and CDR2 are SGHTA and FQGNSA. This CDR3 contains 16 residues. J lost 7 bases, V lost 5 bases, and 12 bases had no gene match. The CDR3 region has the DNA TGTGCCAGCAGCCTTCGGGGAGCGGGAGTTAACGGGGAGCTGTTTTTT. It encodes CASSLRGAGVNGELFF. Filled out from reference TRBV7-2 and TRBJ2-2, the complete variable domain reads GAGVSQSPSNKVTEKGKDVELRCDPISGHTALYWYRQSLGQGLEFLIYFQGNSAPDKSGLPSDRFSAERTGGSVSTLTIQRTQQEDSAVYLCASSLRGAGVNGELFFGEGSRLTVL.

V usage is TRBV4-2 and J usage is TRBJ1-3; D possibly corresponds to TRBD1 (5 bases). V was trimmed by 4 bases and J by 0 bases, leaving 19 bases between them. CDR1 and CDR2 (germline): LGHNA, YNFKEQ. There are 18 residues in the CDR3. The CDR3 DNA sequence: TGTGCCAGCAGCCGGACGGATGGGGCAGATCTCTCTGGAAACACCATATATTTT. This gives the protein CASSRTDGADLSGNTIYF.

The V call is TRBV5-1, the J call TRBJ1-1; D uncertain. This CDR3 region has 13 residues. Between the trimmed V and J ends, which lost 0 bases and 3 bases, there was a span of 6 bases. Germline values: CDR1 SGHRS, CDR2 YFSETQ. The CDR3 region is CASSLGQHTEAFF. The DNA of the CDR3 is TGCGCCAGCAGCTTGGGGCAGCACACTGAAGCTTTCTTT.

The chain has TRBV5-5 and TRBJ2-1, with 12 bases lining up with TRBD2. Germline values: CDR1 SGHKS, CDR2 YYEKEE (reference sequence). After removal of 0 bases from V and 6 bases from J, the junction contained 7 bases not matched to a gene. CDR3 length equals 17 residues. CDR3 bases: TGTGCCAGCAGCTTGGGGCCTAGCGGGAGGGCGGGCAATGAGCAGTTCTTC. This gives the protein CASSLGPSGRAGNEQFF.

Comment on this clone: One junction end does not reproduce the germline sequence, and a read error may be involved. The chain joins TRBV28 to TRBJ2-1; D may be TRBD2 (6 bases). The CDR3 is 12 residues long. Per the germline V gene, CDR1 is MDHEN and CDR2 is SYDVKM. The CDR3 coding sequence is TGCGCAACAAGCGGGTCCTACAATGAGCAGTTCTTC. This sequence encodes CATSGSYNEQFF. Based on the CDR3 plus reference TRBV28 and TRBJ2-1, the full variable domain is DVKVTQSSRYLVKRTGEKVFLECVQDMDHENMFWYRQDPGLGLRLIYFSYDVKMKEKGDIPEGYSVSREKKERFSLILESASTNQTSMYLCATSGSYNEQFFGPGTRLTVL.

The V gene is TRBV11-2, the J gene TRBJ2-5; 12 nucleotides match TRBD2. This CDR3 contains 15 residues. CDR1 is SGHAT, CDR2 FQNNGV, per germline. V was clipped by 3 bases and J by 5 bases; unmatched bases: 4. The CDR3 spells CASSFTGTSGETQYF. In nucleotides, the CDR3 is TGTGCCAGCAGCTTTACGGGGACTAGCGGGGAGACCCAGTACTTC.

The V and J genes are TRBV2 and TRBJ1-1; possibly TRBD1 for D (5 bases). There are 14 residues in the CDR3. Germline V gene sequence: CDR1 SNHLY, CDR2 FYNNEI. With 7 bases removed from V and 0 bases from J, the gap between germline ends came to 12 bases. CDR3 DNA: TGTGCCAGCACTGTACAGGAGCTGAACACTGAAGCTTTCTTT. Translating gives CASTVQELNTEAFF.

This chain uses TRBV15 with TRBJ2-3; maybe TRBD1 (6 bases). The ends were cut back, 5 bases at V and 2 bases at J, with 20 bases in the middle. The CDR3 length is 17 residues. Germline values: CDR1 LNHNV, CDR2 YYDKDF (reference sequence). The DNA for the CDR3 is TGTGCCACCAGCCCACCCCGCTCCAGGGGAATCACAGATACGCAGTATTTT. Translated: CATSPPRSRGITDTQYF.

The rearrangement joins TRBV11-2 to TRBJ1-1; perhaps TRBD1 as D (5 bases). The CDR3 is 17 amino acids. The germline V and J ends were trimmed by 5 bases and 8 bases, with 27 bases remaining between them. Germline V lookup: CDR1 SGHAT, CDR2 FQNNGV. CDR3 sequence: CASSQLRGGIGSGEAFF. In nucleotides, the CDR3 is TGTGCCAGCAGCCAACTCCGGGGCGGTATTGGGTCAGGGGAAGCTTTCTTT.

The chain combines TRBV28 with TRBJ2-7; D is perhaps TRBD1 (6 bases). The CDR3 is 16 residues long. CDR1 is MDHEN, CDR2 SYDVKM, per germline. The V end lost 5 bases, the J end lost 5 bases, and 22 bases lay between the germline ends. In nucleotides, the CDR3 is TGTGCCAGCAGTACCCAGGGGCAGGGTATCACCCACGAGCAGTACTTC. As protein: CASSTQGQGITHEQYF.

The rearrangement uses TRBV6-5 and TRBJ2-1; 9 bases map to TRBD1. V trimming: 0 bases; J trimming: 10 bases; junction bases outside the gene matches: 7. Germline CDR1 is MNHEY and CDR2 is SVGAGI. This CDR3 is 15 amino acids long. The DNA for the CDR3 is TGTGCCAGCAGTTACTCCGGGACAGGGATTCGAGAGCAGTTCTTC. Translation gives CASSYSGTGIREQFF.

The J gene is TRBJ1-4, the V gene TRBV6-5; D is uncertain. The CDR3 spans 14 residues. Trimming pared 8 bases from V and 0 bases from J, leaving 10 bases between. Germline V gene lookup returns CDR1 MNHEY and CDR2 SVGAGI. The DNA of the CDR3 is TGTGCCAGCCGACACCCGACAACTAATGAAAAACTGTTTTTT. It translates to CASRHPTTNEKLFF.

The chain is built from TRBV2 and TRBJ1-4, with D possibly being TRBD1 (5 bases). Germline assignment: CDR1 SNHLY and CDR2 FYNNEI. The CDR3 is 18 amino acids. Trimming removed 6 bases at V and 2 bases at J, with 22 bases between. The CDR3 DNA sequence: TGTGCCAGCAGGCCGGGACTCAGCTCGTACACGACTAATGAAAAACTGTTTTTT. It is translated as CASRPGLSSYTTNEKLFF.

The V call is TRBV5-4, the J call TRBJ2-6, with D perhaps being TRBD1 or TRBD2 (6 bases each). The CDR3 covers 16 residues. Trimming pared 4 bases from V and 0 bases from J, leaving 11 bases between. CDR1 SGHNT and CDR2 YYREEE come from the germline V gene (reference sequence). CDR3 sequence: CASSPGGNSGANVLTF. Written as DNA, the CDR3 is TGTGCCAGCAGCCCCGGGGGCAACTCTGGGGCCAACGTCCTGACTTTC.

The chain links TRBV27 to TRBJ2-5, with 9 nucleotides matching TRBD2. Losses at the gene ends were 5 bases for V and 5 bases for J; bases not matched to a gene: 15. CDR3 length: 17 amino acids. The V gene's germline CDR1 is MNHEY and CDR2 SMNVEV (reference sequence). CDR3 residues: CASSPRVAGALEETQYF. The CDR3 DNA reads TGTGCCAGCAGTCCCCGAGTAGCGGGAGCCCTGGAGGAGACCCAGTACTTC.

The chain carries TRBV18 and TRBJ2-7; 8 bases line up with TRBD2. The CDR3 is 15 residues long. Germline V gene sequence: CDR1 KGHSH, CDR2 LQKENI. With V trimmed by 10 bases and J by 0 bases, 11 bases remained unmatched. In nucleotides, the CDR3 is TGTGCCACATCACCTCAGGGGACTAGCTCCTACGAGCAGTACTTC. This encodes CATSPQGTSSYEQYF.

The chain joins TRBV7-6 to TRBJ2-7; 9 nucleotides line up with TRBD1. The CDR3 has 14 residues. Germline CDR1 is SGHVS and CDR2 is FNYEAQ. The V segment lost 5 bases and the J segment 6 bases; nucleotides outside the gene matches: 8. This CDR3 is CASSPGTGPPEQYF. The CDR3 bases are TGTGCCAGCAGCCCCGGGACAGGGCCGCCCGAGCAGTACTTC.

Comment on this clone: Other nucleotide sequences from this sample produce the same CDR3. The J gene is TRBJ2-2, the V gene TRBV5-6, with D unclear. V was pared by 4 bases and J by 4 bases, with 5 bases between. The CDR3 contains 12 residues. In germline, CDR1 is SGHDT, CDR2 YYEEEE. The CDR3 spells CASSLSTGELFF. As DNA, the CDR3 is TGTGCCAGCAGCCTCAGCACCGGGGAGCTGTTTTTT.

V gene TRBV30 combines with J gene TRBJ1-5; D remains unclear. Deletions cut 3 bases from V and 9 bases from J, with 18 bases between. The V gene's germline CDR1 is GTSNPN and CDR2 SVGIG (reference sequence). This CDR3 spans 14 amino acids. The CDR3 region is CAWSRPQNNVPQHF. The CDR3 nucleotides are TGTGCCTGGAGCCGACCTCAGAATAACGTGCCCCAGCATTTT.

The CDR3, as DNA: TGCAGCGCTAGTGGGACTAGCGGGCGTACAGATACGCAGTATTTT. It encodes CSASGTSGRTDTQYF. The chain uses TRBV29-1 and TRBJ2-3; TRBD2 aligns across 12 bases. Germline loops: CDR1 SQVTM, CDR2 ANQGSEA. The CDR3 runs to 15 residues. With V trimmed by 7 bases and J by 3 bases, 8 bases remained unmatched.

The V call is TRBV4-3, the J call TRBJ2-5; D uncertain. The CDR3 consists of 12 residues. Trimming left V 9 bases short and J 1 base short, with 9 bases between. Per germline, CDR1 LGHNA and CDR2 YSLEER. The CDR3 nucleotides read TGCGCCAGTCGTACAGTCCAAGAGACCCAGTACTTC. Translated: CASRTVQETQYF.

V is TRBV6-5 and J is TRBJ1-3; D is perhaps TRBD1 (5 bases). The CDR3 extends over 15 amino acids. V was cut by 6 bases and J by 0 bases, with 12 bases left in between. Per the germline V gene, CDR1 is MNHEY and CDR2 is SVGAGI. The CDR3 region is CASRRDWSSGNTIYF. CDR3 nucleotide sequence: TGTGCCAGCAGACGGGACTGGAGCTCTGGAAACACCATATATTTT.

The rearrangement uses TRBV27 and TRBJ2-7; 7 bases match TRBD2. J gave up 2 bases and V 4 bases, and 2 bases lay outside the gene matches. The CDR3 is 13 residues long. CDR1 and CDR2 from the germline V gene are MNHEY and SMNVEV (reference sequence). This CDR3 is CASSSSGTYEQYF. The CDR3, as DNA: TGTGCCAGCAGTTCGAGCGGGACCTACGAGCAGTACTTC.

The chain uses TRBV6-1 and TRBJ2-5, with D possibly matching TRBD2 (6 bases). CDR1 MNHNS and CDR2 SASEGT come from the germline V gene. This CDR3 has 14 residues. Trimming took 7 bases from V and 11 from J, leaving 23 bases between them. This chain's CDR3 is CASIPDWGFREQYF. The CDR3 region has the DNA TGTGCCAGCATTCCGGACTGGGGATTCCGGGAGCAGTACTTC.

This chain uses TRBV9 with TRBJ2-1; TRBD2 is a possible D gene (5 bases). Trimming cost V 1 base and J 4 bases, with 12 bases left between them. The CDR3 runs 15 residues. Germline loops: CDR1 SGDLS, CDR2 YYNGEE. The CDR3 nucleotides are TGTGCCAGCAGCGTAACCTCTAGCTGGTACAATGAGCAGTTCTTC. This sequence encodes CASSVTSSWYNEQFF.